This T cell receptor beta chain was sequenced for a study of shared clonotypes between healthy human individuals. Study-wide background: Three plates each covered CD4 naive and memory; CD8 naive two, CD8 memory one.

Looked up from germline, CDR1 is KGHSH and CDR2 is LQKENI. Trimming removed 3 bases from V and 0 bases from J, with 3 bases in between. The CDR3 runs to 14 residues. As originally analysed: Filtering differed since immunoSEQ provided only junctions, with no quality scores. TCRdb's copy holds only in-frame clones and misses some; the assay was immunoSEQ multiplex PCR. V, J and clone size derive from that table, while D and trimming were established from the DNA sequence. The top ten hold roughly 0.13% of the sample, which has roughly 2 million clones, around 95% seen once. This clone was counted a single time. The same CDR3 is also encoded by other DNA sequences in this sample.

This TCR derives from a man in his late teens or twenties in good health. The sample comprised naive CD4+ T cells sorted from blood. Subset in this sample: CD45RA+ positively selected. The V gene is TRBV18, the J gene TRBJ1-6; D not certain. CDR3 loop: CASSPDSYNSPLHF. Here the CDR3 DNA reads TGTGCCAGCTCACCGGACTCCTATAATTCACCCCTCCACTTT.